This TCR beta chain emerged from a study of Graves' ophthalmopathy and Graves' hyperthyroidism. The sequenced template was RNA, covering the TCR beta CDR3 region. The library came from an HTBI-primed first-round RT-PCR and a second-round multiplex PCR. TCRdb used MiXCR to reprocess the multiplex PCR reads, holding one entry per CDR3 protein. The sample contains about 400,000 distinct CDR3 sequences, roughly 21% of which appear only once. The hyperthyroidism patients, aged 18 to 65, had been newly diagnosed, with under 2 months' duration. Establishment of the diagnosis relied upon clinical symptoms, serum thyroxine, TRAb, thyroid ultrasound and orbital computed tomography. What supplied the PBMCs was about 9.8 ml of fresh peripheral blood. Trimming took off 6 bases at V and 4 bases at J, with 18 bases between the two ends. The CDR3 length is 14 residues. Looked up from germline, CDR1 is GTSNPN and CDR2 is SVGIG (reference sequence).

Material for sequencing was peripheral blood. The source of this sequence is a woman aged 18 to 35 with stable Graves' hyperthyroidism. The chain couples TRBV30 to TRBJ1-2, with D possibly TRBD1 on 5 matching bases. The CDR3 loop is CACSGAAKFYGYTF. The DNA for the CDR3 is TGTGCCTGTAGCGGGGCCGCGAAGTTCTATGGCTACACCTTC.